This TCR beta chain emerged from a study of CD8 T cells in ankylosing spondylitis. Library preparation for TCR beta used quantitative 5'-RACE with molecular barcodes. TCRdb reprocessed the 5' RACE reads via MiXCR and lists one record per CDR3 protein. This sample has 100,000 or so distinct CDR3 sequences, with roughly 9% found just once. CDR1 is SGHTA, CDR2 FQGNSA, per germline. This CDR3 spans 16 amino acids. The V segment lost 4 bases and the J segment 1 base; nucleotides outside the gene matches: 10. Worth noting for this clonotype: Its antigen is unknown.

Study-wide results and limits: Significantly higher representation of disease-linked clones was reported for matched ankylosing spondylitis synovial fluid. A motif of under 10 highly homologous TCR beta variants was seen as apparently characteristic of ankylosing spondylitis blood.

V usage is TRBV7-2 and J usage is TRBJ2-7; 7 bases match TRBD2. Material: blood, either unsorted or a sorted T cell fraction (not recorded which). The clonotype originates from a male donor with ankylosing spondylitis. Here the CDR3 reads CASSYLGGRGSYEQYF. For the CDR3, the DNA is TGTGCCAGCAGCTACTTGGGGGGGAGAGGGTCCTACGAGCAGTACTTC.